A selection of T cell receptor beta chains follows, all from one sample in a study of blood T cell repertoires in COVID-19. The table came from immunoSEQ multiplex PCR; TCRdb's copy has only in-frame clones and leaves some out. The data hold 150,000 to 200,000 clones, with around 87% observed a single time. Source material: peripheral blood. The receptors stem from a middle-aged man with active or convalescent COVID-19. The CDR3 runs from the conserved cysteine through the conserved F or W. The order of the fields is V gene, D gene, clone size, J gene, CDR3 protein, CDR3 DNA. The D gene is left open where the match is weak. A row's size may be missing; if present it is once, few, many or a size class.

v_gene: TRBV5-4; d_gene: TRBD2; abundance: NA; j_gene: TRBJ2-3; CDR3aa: CASSPRAGTSGGTDTQYF; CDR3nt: TGTGCCAGCAGCCCGAGAGCCGGGACTAGCGGGGGCACAGATACGCAGTATTTT
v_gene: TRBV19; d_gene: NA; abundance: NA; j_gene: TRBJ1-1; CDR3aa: CASSILTPGGTEAFF; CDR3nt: TGTGCCAGTAGTATCTTGACTCCCGGGGGGACTGAAGCTTTCTTT
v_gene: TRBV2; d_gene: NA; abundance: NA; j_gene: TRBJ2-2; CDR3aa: CASSERRGNTGELFF; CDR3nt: TGTGCCAGCAGTGAAAGGCGGGGGAACACCGGGGAGCTGTTTTTT
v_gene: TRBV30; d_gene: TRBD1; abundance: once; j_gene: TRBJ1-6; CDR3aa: CAWNEGATNSPLHF; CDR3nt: TGTGCCTGGAACGAGGGGGCAACCAATTCACCCCTCCACTTT
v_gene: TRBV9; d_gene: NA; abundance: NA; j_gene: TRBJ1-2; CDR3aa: CASSSSTGGGRGYTF; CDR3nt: TGTGCCAGCAGCTCATCCACTGGGGGGGGCAGAGGCTACACCTTC
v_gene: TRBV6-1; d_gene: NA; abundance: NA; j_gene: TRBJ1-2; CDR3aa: CASSERDRLLNYGYTF; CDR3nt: TGTGCCAGCAGTGAAAGAGACAGATTACTTAACTATGGCTACACCTTC
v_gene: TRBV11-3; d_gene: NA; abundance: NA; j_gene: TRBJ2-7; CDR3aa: CASSFSSRSYEQYF; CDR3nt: TGTGCCAGCAGCTTTTCCAGTCGCTCCTACGAGCAGTACTTC
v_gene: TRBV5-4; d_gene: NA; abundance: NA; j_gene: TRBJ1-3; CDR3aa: CASSFWPGGNTIYF; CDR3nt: TGTGCCAGCAGCTTTTGGCCTGGCGGAAACACCATATATTTT
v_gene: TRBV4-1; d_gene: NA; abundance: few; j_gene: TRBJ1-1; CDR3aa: CASSHGDRRVDTEAFF; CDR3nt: TGCGCCAGCAGCCATGGGGATCGGAGGGTCGACACTGAAGCTTTCTTT
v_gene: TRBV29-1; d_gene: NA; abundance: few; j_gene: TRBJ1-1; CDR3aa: CSVARGAEAFF; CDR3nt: TGCAGCGTTGCTCGGGGAGCTGAAGCTTTCTTT
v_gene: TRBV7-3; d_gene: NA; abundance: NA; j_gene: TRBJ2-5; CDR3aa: CASSLRAPWRETQYF; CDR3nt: TGTGCCAGCAGCTTAAGGGCCCCCTGGCGAGAGACCCAGTACTTC
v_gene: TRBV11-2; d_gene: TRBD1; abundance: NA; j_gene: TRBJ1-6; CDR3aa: CASSLEIRGLDSPLHF; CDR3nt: TGTGCCAGCAGCTTAGAGATCAGGGGGCTTGATTCACCCCTCCACTTT
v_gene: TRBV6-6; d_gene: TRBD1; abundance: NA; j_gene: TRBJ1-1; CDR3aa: CASSYYQTGSGAFF; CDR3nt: TGTGCCAGCAGTTACTACCAGACAGGGAGTGGCGCTTTCTTT
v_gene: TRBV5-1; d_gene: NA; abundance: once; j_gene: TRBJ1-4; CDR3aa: CARRFWDTDPTNEKLFF; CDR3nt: TGCGCCAGACGGTTCTGGGACACCGATCCAACTAATGAAAAACTGTTTTTT
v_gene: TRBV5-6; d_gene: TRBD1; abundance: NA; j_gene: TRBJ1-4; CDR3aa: CASSLAGQGYATNEKLFF; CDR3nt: TGTGCCAGCAGCCTGGCGGGACAGGGGTATGCAACTAATGAAAAACTGTTTTTT
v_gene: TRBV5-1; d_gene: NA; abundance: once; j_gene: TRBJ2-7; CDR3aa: CASSPGGASYEQYF; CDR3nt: TGCGCCAGCAGCCCCGGGGGAGCGTCCTACGAGCAGTACTTC
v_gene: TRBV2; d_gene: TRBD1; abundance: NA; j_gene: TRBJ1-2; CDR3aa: CARGTGQRYGYTF; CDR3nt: TGTGCCAGGGGGACAGGGCAACGCTATGGCTACACCTTC
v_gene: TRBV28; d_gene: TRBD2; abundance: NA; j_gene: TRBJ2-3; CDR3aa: CASSLSLSVAGADTQYF; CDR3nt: TGTGCCAGCAGTTTATCTCTCTCGGTAGCGGGGGCAGATACGCAGTATTTT
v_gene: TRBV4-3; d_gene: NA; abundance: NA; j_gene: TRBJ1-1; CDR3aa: CASSQVEVGNTEAFF; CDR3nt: TGCGCCAGCAGCCAAGTTGAGGTGGGTAACACTGAAGCTTTCTTT
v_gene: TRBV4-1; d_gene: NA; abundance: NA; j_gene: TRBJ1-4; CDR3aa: CASSQGAPGGEKLFF; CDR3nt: TGCGCCAGCAGCCAAGGCGCCCCCGGCGGTGAAAAACTGTTTTTT
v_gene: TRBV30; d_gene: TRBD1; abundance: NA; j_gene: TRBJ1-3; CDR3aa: CAWETRGVGNTIYF; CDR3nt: TGTGCCTGGGAGACCAGGGGGGTAGGAAACACCATATATTTT
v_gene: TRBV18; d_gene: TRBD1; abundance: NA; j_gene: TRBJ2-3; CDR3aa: CASAGQGANTQYF; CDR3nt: TGTGCCAGCGCAGGACAGGGGGCAAATACGCAGTATTTT
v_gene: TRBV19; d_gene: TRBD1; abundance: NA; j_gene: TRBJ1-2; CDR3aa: CASSGRQGAGAGYTF; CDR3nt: TGTGCCAGTAGTGGGAGACAGGGGGCAGGTGCTGGCTACACCTTC
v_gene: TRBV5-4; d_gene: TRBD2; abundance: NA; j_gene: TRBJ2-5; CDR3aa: CASSSGGRRGKEETQYF; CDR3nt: TGTGCCAGCAGCTCGGGAGGGAGGCGGGGGAAGGAAGAGACCCAGTACTTC
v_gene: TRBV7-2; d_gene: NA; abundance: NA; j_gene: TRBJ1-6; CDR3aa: CASSPTGLGSPLHF; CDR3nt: TGTGCCAGCAGCCCTACAGGGCTGGGGTCACCCCTCCACTTT
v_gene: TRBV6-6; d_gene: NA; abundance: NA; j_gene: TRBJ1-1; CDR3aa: CASSYQEIGTEAFF; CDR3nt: TGTGCCAGCAGTTACCAGGAAATTGGGACTGAAGCTTTCTTT
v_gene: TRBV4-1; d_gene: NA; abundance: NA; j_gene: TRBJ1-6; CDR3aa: CASTLGLNSPLHF; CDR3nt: TGCGCCAGCACCCTTGGCCTTAATTCACCCCTCCACTTT
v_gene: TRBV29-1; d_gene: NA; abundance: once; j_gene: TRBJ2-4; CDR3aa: CSVDSPGGSKNIQYF; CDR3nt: TGCAGCGTTGATTCTCCAGGGGGGTCCAAAAACATTCAGTACTTC
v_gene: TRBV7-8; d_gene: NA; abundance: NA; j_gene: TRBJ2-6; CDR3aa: CASSLGKGAGGANVLTF; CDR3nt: TGTGCCAGCAGCTTAGGGAAGGGCGCGGGTGGGGCCAACGTCCTGACTTTC
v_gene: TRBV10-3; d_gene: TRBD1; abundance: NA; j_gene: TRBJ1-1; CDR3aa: CAIRMTGGTEAFF; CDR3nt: TGTGCCATCAGAATGACAGGGGGCACTGAAGCTTTCTTT
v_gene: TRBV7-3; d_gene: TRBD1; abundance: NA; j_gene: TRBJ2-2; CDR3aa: CASSGQANTGELFF; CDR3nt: TGTGCCAGCAGCGGACAGGCGAACACCGGGGAGCTGTTTTTT
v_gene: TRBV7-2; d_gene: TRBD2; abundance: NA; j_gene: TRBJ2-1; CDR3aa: CASSLYLAGYMYNEQFF; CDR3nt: TGTGCCAGCAGCTTATACCTAGCGGGGTATATGTACAATGAGCAGTTCTTC
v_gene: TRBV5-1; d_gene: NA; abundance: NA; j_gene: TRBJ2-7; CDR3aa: CASSLNSNEQYF; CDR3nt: TGCGCCAGCAGCTTGAACAGTAACGAGCAGTACTTC
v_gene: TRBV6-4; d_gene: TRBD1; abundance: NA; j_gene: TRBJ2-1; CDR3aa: CASSVFGTGVDEQFF; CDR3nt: TGTGCCAGCAGTGTTTTCGGGACAGGGGTTGATGAGCAGTTCTTC
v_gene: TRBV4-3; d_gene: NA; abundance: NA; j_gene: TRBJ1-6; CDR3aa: CASSQDQVDYNSPLHF; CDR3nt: TGCGCCAGCAGCCAAGATCAGGTCGACTATAATTCACCCCTCCACTTT
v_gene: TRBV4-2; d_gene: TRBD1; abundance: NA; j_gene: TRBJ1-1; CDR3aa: CASSQKGQMAFF; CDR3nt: TGTGCCAGCAGCCAAAAGGGACAGATGGCTTTCTTT
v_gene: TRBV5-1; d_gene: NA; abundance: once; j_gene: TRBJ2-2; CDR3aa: CASSLAGSTGELFF; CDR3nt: TGCGCCAGCAGCTTGGCCGGGAGCACCGGGGAGCTGTTTTTT
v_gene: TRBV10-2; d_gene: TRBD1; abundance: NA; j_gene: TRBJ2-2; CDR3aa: CATGRQGPNTGELFF; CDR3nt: TGCGCCACCGGGCGACAGGGACCGAACACCGGGGAGCTGTTTTTT
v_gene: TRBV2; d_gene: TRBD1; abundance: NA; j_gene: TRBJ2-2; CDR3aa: CASQIQGGGTGNTGELFF; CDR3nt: TGTGCCAGCCAAATTCAGGGGGGCGGGACAGGGAATACCGGGGAGCTGTTTTTT
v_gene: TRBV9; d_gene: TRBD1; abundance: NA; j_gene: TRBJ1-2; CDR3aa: CASSPRTGVPNYGYTF; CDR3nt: TGTGCCAGCAGCCCTCGGACAGGGGTTCCTAACTATGGCTACACCTTC
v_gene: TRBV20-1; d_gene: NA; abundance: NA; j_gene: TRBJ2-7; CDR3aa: CSARVGYEQYF; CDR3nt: TGCAGTGCTAGAGTCGGGTACGAGCAGTACTTC
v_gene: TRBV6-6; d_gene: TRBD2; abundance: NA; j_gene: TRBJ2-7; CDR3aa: CASSYSGGQSYEQYF; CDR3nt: TGTGCCAGCAGTTACAGCGGGGGGCAATCCTACGAGCAGTACTTC
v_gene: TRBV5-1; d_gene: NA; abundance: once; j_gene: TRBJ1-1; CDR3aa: CASSIGTRYTEAFF; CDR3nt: TGCGCCAGCAGCATTGGGACAAGGTACACTGAAGCTTTCTTT
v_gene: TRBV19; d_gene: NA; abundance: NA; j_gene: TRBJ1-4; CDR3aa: CASHPRRSTTNEKLFF; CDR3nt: TGTGCCAGTCACCCCCGGAGGAGTACAACTAATGAAAAACTGTTTTTT
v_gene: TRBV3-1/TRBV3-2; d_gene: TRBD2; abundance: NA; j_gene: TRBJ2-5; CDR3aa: CASSQGSGGQETQYF; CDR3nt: TGTGCCAGCAGCCAAGGGAGCGGGGGCCAAGAGACCCAGTACTTC
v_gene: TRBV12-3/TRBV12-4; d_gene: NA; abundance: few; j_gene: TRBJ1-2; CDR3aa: CASSARGPYGYTF; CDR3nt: TGTGCCAGCAGTGCTAGGGGCCCCTATGGCTACACCTTC
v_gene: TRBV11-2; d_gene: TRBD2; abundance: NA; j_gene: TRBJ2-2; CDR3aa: CASSLERGAGELFF; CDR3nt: TGTGCCAGCAGCTTAGAGCGGGGGGCCGGGGAGCTGTTTTTT
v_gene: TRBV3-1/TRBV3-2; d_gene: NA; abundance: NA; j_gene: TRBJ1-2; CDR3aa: CASSPPTEANYGYTF; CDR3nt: TGTGCCAGCAGTCCTCCGACAGAAGCTAACTATGGCTACACCTTC
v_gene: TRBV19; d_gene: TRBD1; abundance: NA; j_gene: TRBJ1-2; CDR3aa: CASSILDREGLGYTF; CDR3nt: TGTGCCAGTAGTATCTTGGACAGGGAAGGTCTTGGCTACACCTTC
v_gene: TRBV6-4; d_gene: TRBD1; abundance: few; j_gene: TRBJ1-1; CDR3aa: CASSAGTGGTEAFF; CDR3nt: TGTGCCAGCAGTGCCGGGACAGGGGGCACTGAAGCTTTCTTT
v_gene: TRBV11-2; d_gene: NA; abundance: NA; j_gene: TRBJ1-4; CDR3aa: CASTSGQGREKLFF; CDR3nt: TGTGCCAGCACCTCTGGGCAGGGAAGGGAAAAACTGTTTTTT
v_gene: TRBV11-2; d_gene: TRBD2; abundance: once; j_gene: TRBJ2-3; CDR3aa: CASSLVASGRFTDTQYF; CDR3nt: TGTGCCAGCAGCTTAGTGGCTAGCGGCCGATTCACAGATACGCAGTATTTT
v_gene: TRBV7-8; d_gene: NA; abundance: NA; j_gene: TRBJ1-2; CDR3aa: CASSLAGGDSSGYTF; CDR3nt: TGTGCCAGCAGCTTAGCGGGCGGGGATTCATCTGGCTACACCTTC